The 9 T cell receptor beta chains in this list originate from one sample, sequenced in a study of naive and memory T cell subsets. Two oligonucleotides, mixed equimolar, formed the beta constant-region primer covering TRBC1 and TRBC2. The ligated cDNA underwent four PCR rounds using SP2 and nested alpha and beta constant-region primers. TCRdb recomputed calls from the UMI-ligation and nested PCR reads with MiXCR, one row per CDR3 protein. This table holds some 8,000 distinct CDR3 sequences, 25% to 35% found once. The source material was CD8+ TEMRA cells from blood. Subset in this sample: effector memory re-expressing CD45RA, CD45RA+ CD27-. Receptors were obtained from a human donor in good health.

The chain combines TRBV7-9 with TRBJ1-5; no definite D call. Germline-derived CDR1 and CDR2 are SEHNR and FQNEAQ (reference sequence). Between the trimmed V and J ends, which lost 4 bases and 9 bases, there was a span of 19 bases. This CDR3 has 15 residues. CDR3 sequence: CASSYPWGGDRPQHF. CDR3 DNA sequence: TGTGCCAGCAGCTATCCATGGGGAGGTGATCGGCCCCAGCATTTT.

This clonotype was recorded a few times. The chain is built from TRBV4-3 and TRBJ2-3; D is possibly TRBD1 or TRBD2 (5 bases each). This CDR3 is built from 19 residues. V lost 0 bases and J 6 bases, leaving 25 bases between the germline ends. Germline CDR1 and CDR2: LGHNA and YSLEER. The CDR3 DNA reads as TGCGCCAGCAGCCAAGATATATTTCGGGGCAGCCTAGAGTCGGATACGCAGTATTTT. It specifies CASSQDIFRGSLESDTQYF.

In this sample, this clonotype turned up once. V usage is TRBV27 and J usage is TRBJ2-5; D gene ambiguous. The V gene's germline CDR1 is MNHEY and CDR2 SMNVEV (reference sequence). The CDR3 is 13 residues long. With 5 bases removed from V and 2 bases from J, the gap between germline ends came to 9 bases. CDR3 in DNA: TGTGCCAGCAGTACGCCTGGACAAGAGACCCAGTACTTC. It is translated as CASSTPGQETQYF.

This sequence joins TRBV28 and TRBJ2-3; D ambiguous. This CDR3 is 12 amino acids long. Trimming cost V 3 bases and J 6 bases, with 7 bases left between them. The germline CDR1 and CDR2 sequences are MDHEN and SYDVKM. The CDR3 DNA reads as TGTGCCAGCAGTTTTCCATCGGATACGCAGTATTTT. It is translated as CASSFPSDTQYF.

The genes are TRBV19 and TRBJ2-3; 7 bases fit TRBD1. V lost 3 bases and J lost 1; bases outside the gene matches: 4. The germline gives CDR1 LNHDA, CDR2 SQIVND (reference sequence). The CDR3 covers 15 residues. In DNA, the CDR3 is TGTGCCAGTAGTATCCGGGACAGAGGCACAGATACGCAGTATTTT. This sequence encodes CASSIRDRGTDTQYF.

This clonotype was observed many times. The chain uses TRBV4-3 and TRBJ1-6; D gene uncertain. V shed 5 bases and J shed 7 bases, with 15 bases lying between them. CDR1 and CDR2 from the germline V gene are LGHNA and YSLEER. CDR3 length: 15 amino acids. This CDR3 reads CASSSSSRSNSPLHF. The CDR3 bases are TGCGCCAGCAGCTCGAGTAGTCGATCGAATTCACCCCTCCACTTT.

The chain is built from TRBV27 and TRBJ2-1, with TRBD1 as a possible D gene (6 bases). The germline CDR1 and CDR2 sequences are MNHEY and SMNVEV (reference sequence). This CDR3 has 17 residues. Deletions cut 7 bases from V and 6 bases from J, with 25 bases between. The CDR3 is CASTSPDRSPPSNEQFF. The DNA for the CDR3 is TGTGCCAGCACCTCTCCCGACAGGAGCCCTCCTAGCAATGAGCAGTTCTTC.

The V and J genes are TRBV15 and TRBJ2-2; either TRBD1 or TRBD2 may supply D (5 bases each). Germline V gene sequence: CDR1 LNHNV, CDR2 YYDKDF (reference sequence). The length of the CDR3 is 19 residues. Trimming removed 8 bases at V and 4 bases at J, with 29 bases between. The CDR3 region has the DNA TGTGCCACCCGGTTTGGTGGGGGAGCAGTTTTCCCTTTCACCGGGGAGCTGTTTTTT. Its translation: CATRFGGGAVFPFTGELFF.

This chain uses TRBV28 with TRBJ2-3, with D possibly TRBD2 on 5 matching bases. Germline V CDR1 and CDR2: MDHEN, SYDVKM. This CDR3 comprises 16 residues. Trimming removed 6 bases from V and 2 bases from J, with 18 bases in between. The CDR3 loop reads CASSPLVTGYTDTQYF. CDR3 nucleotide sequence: TGTGCCAGCAGCCCGCTTGTAACGGGGTACACAGATACGCAGTATTTT.